A selection of T cell receptor beta chains follows, all from one sample in a study of T cell changes during pregnancy in multiple sclerosis. Sequencing used immunoSEQ multiplex PCR; TCRdb keeps in-frame clones, though not all of them. The sample includes around 73,000 clones, approximately 92% of them seen just once. The sample was peripheral blood, taken in the third trimester of pregnancy. The origin of the receptors is a female donor in good health, enrolled as a control in a pregnancy study. Each CDR3 is given with its conserved first and last residue. D genes are given only for firm matches. Only some rows state a clone size, as once, few, many or a class for expanded clones.

d_call: NA
clone_size: NA
j_call: TRBJ1-2
v_call: TRBV4-3
cdr3_nt: TGCGCCAGCAGCCCCGAGGGCGGGGAACGAGGCGGCTACACCTTC
cdr3_aa: CASSPEGGERGGYTF

d_call: TRBD2
clone_size: NA
j_call: TRBJ2-7
v_call: TRBV10-2
cdr3_nt: TGCGCCAGCAGCCCCCAGCGGGAGCGCGAGCAGTACTTC
cdr3_aa: CASSPQREREQYF

d_call: NA
clone_size: NA
j_call: TRBJ1-2
v_call: TRBV6-6
cdr3_nt: TGTGCCAGCAGCCCCTACGCGGGGAGTTATGGCTACACCTTC
cdr3_aa: CASSPYAGSYGYTF

d_call: NA
clone_size: NA
j_call: TRBJ1-1
v_call: TRBV7-9
cdr3_nt: TGTGCCAGCAGTCCCCCCCCGTTAGACACTGAAGCTTTCTTT
cdr3_aa: CASSPPPLDTEAFF

d_call: NA
clone_size: NA
j_call: TRBJ1-5
v_call: TRBV27
cdr3_nt: TGTGCCAGCAGTTTCCCTAATCAGCCCCAGCATTTT
cdr3_aa: CASSFPNQPQHF

d_call: NA
clone_size: NA
j_call: TRBJ2-7
v_call: TRBV7-9
cdr3_nt: TGTGCCAGCAGCTCACTAGCCGGGGGACCCTACGAGCAGTACTTC
cdr3_aa: CASSSLAGGPYEQYF

d_call: TRBD1
clone_size: once
j_call: TRBJ2-5
v_call: TRBV11-2
cdr3_nt: TGTGCCAGCAGCTCGACAGGGGGTAAGGAGACCCAGTACTTC
cdr3_aa: CASSSTGGKETQYF

d_call: NA
clone_size: NA
j_call: TRBJ1-6
v_call: TRBV19
cdr3_nt: TGTGCCAGCCAAGCAGGAAGGACAATCCTTTCACCCCTCCACTTT
cdr3_aa: CASQAGRTILSPLHF

d_call: TRBD2
clone_size: NA
j_call: TRBJ2-3
v_call: TRBV6-4
cdr3_nt: TGTGCCAGCAGTGACGCGGGAGGTAGCACAGATACGCAGTATTTT
cdr3_aa: CASSDAGGSTDTQYF

d_call: TRBD1
clone_size: NA
j_call: TRBJ1-4
v_call: TRBV5-1
cdr3_nt: TGCGCCAGCAGCGCAGGGACAGGGTATGAAAAACTGTTTTTT
cdr3_aa: CASSAGTGYEKLFF

d_call: NA
clone_size: NA
j_call: TRBJ1-1
v_call: TRBV12-5
cdr3_nt: TGTGCTAGTGGCTACGGGGGGACTGAAGCTTTCTTT
cdr3_aa: CASGYGGTEAFF

d_call: NA
clone_size: NA
j_call: TRBJ1-2
v_call: TRBV7-8
cdr3_nt: TGTGCCAGCAGCTTAGAGATCACTCCTAACTATGGCTACACCTTC
cdr3_aa: CASSLEITPNYGYTF

d_call: NA
clone_size: NA
j_call: TRBJ2-1
v_call: TRBV7-7
cdr3_nt: TGTGCTAGCAGCTTATCGGAGAGCTCCTACAATGAGCAGTTCTTC
cdr3_aa: CASSLSESSYNEQFF

d_call: TRBD2
clone_size: NA
j_call: TRBJ2-3
v_call: TRBV19
cdr3_nt: TGTGCCAGTAGTAGGACTAGCGGGGGGTCCGCAGATACGCAGTATTTT
cdr3_aa: CASSRTSGGSADTQYF

d_call: NA
clone_size: NA
j_call: TRBJ1-3
v_call: TRBV28
cdr3_nt: TGTGCCAGCATCCACGCAGGGGACGGTGGAAACACCATATATTTT
cdr3_aa: CASIHAGDGGNTIYF

d_call: NA
clone_size: NA
j_call: TRBJ2-5
v_call: TRBV2
cdr3_nt: TGTGCCAGCAGGGGGGCAGGGAACCAAGAGACCCAGTACTTC
cdr3_aa: CASRGAGNQETQYF

d_call: TRBD2
clone_size: NA
j_call: TRBJ2-7
v_call: TRBV2
cdr3_nt: TGTGCCAGCAGTGGTGGTTTAGCGGGGTACGAGCAGTACTTC
cdr3_aa: CASSGGLAGYEQYF

d_call: TRBD2
clone_size: NA
j_call: TRBJ2-7
v_call: TRBV18
cdr3_nt: TGTGCCAGCTCACCGACGACTAGCGGGATCTCCTACGAGCAGTACTTC
cdr3_aa: CASSPTTSGISYEQYF

d_call: NA
clone_size: NA
j_call: TRBJ2-7
v_call: TRBV5-5
cdr3_nt: TGTGCCAGCAGCTTGGATGAAGGAGACTCCTACGAGCAGTACTTC
cdr3_aa: CASSLDEGDSYEQYF

d_call: TRBD1
clone_size: NA
j_call: TRBJ2-7
v_call: TRBV7-9
cdr3_nt: TGTGCCGTCCCGGGACGGGGACAGGTTCCCTACGAGCAGTACTTC
cdr3_aa: CAVPGRGQVPYEQYF

d_call: TRBD2
clone_size: NA
j_call: TRBJ2-2
v_call: TRBV28
cdr3_nt: TGTGCCAGCAGTCGAACTAGCGCCGCCGGGGAGCTGTTTTTT
cdr3_aa: CASSRTSAAGELFF

d_call: TRBD1
clone_size: few
j_call: TRBJ2-7
v_call: TRBV5-1
cdr3_nt: TGCGCCAGCAGCTTTCGGGACAGGGCCATCGAGCAGTACTTC
cdr3_aa: CASSFRDRAIEQYF

d_call: NA
clone_size: NA
j_call: TRBJ1-4
v_call: TRBV28
cdr3_nt: TGTGCCAGCAGTTTTTCGGTCAGGGGCCTTTCAAAACTGTTTTTT
cdr3_aa: CASSFSVRGLSKLFF

d_call: NA
clone_size: NA
j_call: TRBJ1-5
v_call: TRBV7-8
cdr3_nt: TGTGCCAGCAGCTTGGGCGCAAGGAATCAGCCCCAGCATTTT
cdr3_aa: CASSLGARNQPQHF

d_call: NA
clone_size: NA
j_call: TRBJ2-6
v_call: TRBV6-5
cdr3_nt: TGTGCCAGCAGTTTGGAGGGGGCAACCGGGGCCAACGTCCTGACTTTC
cdr3_aa: CASSLEGATGANVLTF

d_call: TRBD2
clone_size: NA
j_call: TRBJ2-3
v_call: TRBV9
cdr3_nt: TGTGCCAGCAGCGTAATTGGACTAGCGGTCACAGATACGCAGTATTTT
cdr3_aa: CASSVIGLAVTDTQYF

d_call: NA
clone_size: few
j_call: TRBJ1-2
v_call: TRBV28
cdr3_nt: TGTGCCAGCAGTTTAACGGGGGGCTCCGCTTATGGCTACACCTTC
cdr3_aa: CASSLTGGSAYGYTF

d_call: TRBD1
clone_size: NA
j_call: TRBJ2-3
v_call: TRBV7-6
cdr3_nt: TGTGCCAGCAGCTTAGAGGGACAGGATTCGGATACGCAGTATTTT
cdr3_aa: CASSLEGQDSDTQYF

d_call: TRBD1
clone_size: NA
j_call: TRBJ2-7
v_call: TRBV11-1
cdr3_nt: TGTGCCAGCAGCCCTTCGACAGGGGCGGACGAGCAGTACTTC
cdr3_aa: CASSPSTGADEQYF

d_call: TRBD1
clone_size: NA
j_call: TRBJ2-7
v_call: TRBV6-6
cdr3_nt: TGTGCCAGCAGTTACGACAGGGAACACCACGAGCAGTACTTC
cdr3_aa: CASSYDREHHEQYF

d_call: TRBD1
clone_size: NA
j_call: TRBJ1-6
v_call: TRBV7-8
cdr3_nt: TGTGCCAGCAGCCCGGGTGACAGGGGGCACTCACCCCTCCACTTT
cdr3_aa: CASSPGDRGHSPLHF

d_call: NA
clone_size: NA
j_call: TRBJ2-7
v_call: TRBV11-2
cdr3_nt: TGTGCCAGCAGCTTCAGCGGTAGCTCCTACGAGCAGTACTTC
cdr3_aa: CASSFSGSSYEQYF

d_call: TRBD1
clone_size: NA
j_call: TRBJ1-1
v_call: TRBV7-8
cdr3_nt: TGTGCCAGCACGTCCGGGACAGACACTGAAGCTTTCTTT
cdr3_aa: CASTSGTDTEAFF

d_call: TRBD2
clone_size: NA
j_call: TRBJ2-1
v_call: TRBV19
cdr3_nt: TGTGCCAGTAGTGCTCCTAGCGGGGGACAGTTCTTC
cdr3_aa: CASSAPSGGQFF

d_call: NA
clone_size: NA
j_call: TRBJ2-7
v_call: TRBV4-2
cdr3_nt: TGTGCCAGCAGCGACCCGGCGGCCTACGAGCAGTACTTC
cdr3_aa: CASSDPAAYEQYF

d_call: NA
clone_size: NA
j_call: TRBJ2-1
v_call: TRBV14
cdr3_nt: TGTGCCAGCAGCCAAGATCGACTATTTGAGCAGTTCTTC
cdr3_aa: CASSQDRLFEQFF

d_call: TRBD1
clone_size: once
j_call: TRBJ2-5
v_call: TRBV9
cdr3_nt: TGTGCCAGCAGCGGACAGGGGGCGCTGGGAGAGACCCAGTACTTC
cdr3_aa: CASSGQGALGETQYF

d_call: NA
clone_size: NA
j_call: TRBJ1-4
v_call: TRBV5-4
cdr3_nt: TGTGCCAGCAGCCCCGGCGGGGGGCCAAATGAAAAACTGTTTTTT
cdr3_aa: CASSPGGGPNEKLFF

d_call: TRBD1
clone_size: once
j_call: TRBJ2-2
v_call: TRBV19
cdr3_nt: TGTGCCAGTAGAAACAGGGGGAAGCGAGACGGGGAGCTGTTTTTT
cdr3_aa: CASRNRGKRDGELFF

d_call: TRBD1
clone_size: NA
j_call: TRBJ1-2
v_call: TRBV5-1
cdr3_nt: TGCGCCAGCAGCTCTACAGGGGGCTACTATGGCTACACCTTC
cdr3_aa: CASSSTGGYYGYTF

d_call: NA
clone_size: NA
j_call: TRBJ2-3
v_call: TRBV11-2
cdr3_nt: TGTGCCAGCAGCTTAGGGACTTATAATACGCAGTATTTT
cdr3_aa: CASSLGTYNTQYF

d_call: TRBD1
clone_size: NA
j_call: TRBJ1-3
v_call: TRBV4-3
cdr3_nt: TGCGCCAGCAGCCACGGGACAGGGTATTCGGACTCTGGAAACACCATATATTTT
cdr3_aa: CASSHGTGYSDSGNTIYF

d_call: NA
clone_size: NA
j_call: TRBJ1-2
v_call: TRBV28
cdr3_nt: TGTGCCAGCAGTTTCGGGACATACAACTATGGCTACACCTTC
cdr3_aa: CASSFGTYNYGYTF

d_call: NA
clone_size: NA
j_call: TRBJ1-6
v_call: TRBV6-4
cdr3_nt: TGTGCCAGCAGTGAGTCCGGGGGGAATAATTCACCCCTCCACTTT
cdr3_aa: CASSESGGNNSPLHF

d_call: TRBD2
clone_size: NA
j_call: TRBJ2-5
v_call: TRBV5-4
cdr3_nt: TGTGCCAGCAGCTGGCCCGGGGGGGGAGGCTATGAGACCCAGTACTTC
cdr3_aa: CASSWPGGGGYETQYF

d_call: TRBD2
clone_size: NA
j_call: TRBJ2-7
v_call: TRBV25-1
cdr3_nt: TGTGCCACTGTCTTGGCAGGGACTAGCTCCGAGCAGTACTTC
cdr3_aa: CATVLAGTSSEQYF

d_call: NA
clone_size: NA
j_call: TRBJ2-3
v_call: TRBV15
cdr3_nt: TGTGCCACCAGCTCCCGCCGGGTCGGGTCAGATACGCAGTATTTT
cdr3_aa: CATSSRRVGSDTQYF

d_call: NA
clone_size: NA
j_call: TRBJ1-6
v_call: TRBV28
cdr3_nt: TGTGCCAGCAGTAGCTCTACCCATAATTCACCCCTCCACTTT
cdr3_aa: CASSSSTHNSPLHF

d_call: TRBD1
clone_size: NA
j_call: TRBJ2-3
v_call: TRBV2
cdr3_nt: TGTGCCAGCAGAACAGGGGGCGGGACAGATACGCAGTATTTT
cdr3_aa: CASRTGGGTDTQYF

d_call: TRBD1
clone_size: once
j_call: TRBJ2-3
v_call: TRBV5-1
cdr3_nt: TGCGCCAGCAGCTCCGGGACAGGGGCGGGGGATACGCAGTATTTT
cdr3_aa: CASSSGTGAGDTQYF

d_call: TRBD1
clone_size: NA
j_call: TRBJ1-4
v_call: TRBV19
cdr3_nt: TGTGCCAGTAGTCCGGGACAGGGGACGATGAATGAAAAACTGTTTTTT
cdr3_aa: CASSPGQGTMNEKLFF

d_call: TRBD2
clone_size: NA
j_call: TRBJ2-1
v_call: TRBV4-1
cdr3_nt: TGCGCCAGCAGCCATGTGACTAGCGGGAAACTTAACAATGAGCAGTTCTTC
cdr3_aa: CASSHVTSGKLNNEQFF

d_call: TRBD1
clone_size: NA
j_call: TRBJ1-2
v_call: TRBV25-1
cdr3_nt: TGTGCCAGCAGTGTGGGGGACAGACGGAACTATGGCTACACCTTC
cdr3_aa: CASSVGDRRNYGYTF

d_call: NA
clone_size: NA
j_call: TRBJ2-3
v_call: TRBV6-1
cdr3_nt: TGTGCCAGCAGTGAATTTTCGGGGACAGATACGCAGTATTTT
cdr3_aa: CASSEFSGTDTQYF

d_call: NA
clone_size: NA
j_call: TRBJ2-5
v_call: TRBV28
cdr3_nt: TGTGCCAGCACTGACAGGTCCTACCAAGAGACCCAGTACTTC
cdr3_aa: CASTDRSYQETQYF